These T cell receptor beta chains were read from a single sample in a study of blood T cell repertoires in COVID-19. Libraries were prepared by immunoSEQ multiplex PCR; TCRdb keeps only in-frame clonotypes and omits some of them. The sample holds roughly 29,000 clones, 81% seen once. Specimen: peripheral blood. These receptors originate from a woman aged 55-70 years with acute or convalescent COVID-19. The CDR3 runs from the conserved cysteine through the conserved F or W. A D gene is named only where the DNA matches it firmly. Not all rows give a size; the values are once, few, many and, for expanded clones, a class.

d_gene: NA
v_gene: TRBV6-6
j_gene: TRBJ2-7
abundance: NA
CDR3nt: TGTGCCAGCTCCTCGCGTCCCTACGAGCAGTACTTC
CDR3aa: CASSSRPYEQYF

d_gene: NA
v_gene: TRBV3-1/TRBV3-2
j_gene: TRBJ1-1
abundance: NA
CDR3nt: TGTGCCAGCAGCGGGTGGGGGGGCACTGAAGCTTTCTTT
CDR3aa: CASSGWGGTEAFF

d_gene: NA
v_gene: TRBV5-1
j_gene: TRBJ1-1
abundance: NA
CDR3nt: TGCGCCAGCAGGGACCCAGGGGACACTGAAGCTTTCTTT
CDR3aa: CASRDPGDTEAFF

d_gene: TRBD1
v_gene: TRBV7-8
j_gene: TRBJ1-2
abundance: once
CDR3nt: TGTGCCAGCAGCTTAGCTAGTAGGGGGCAATATGGCTACACCTTC
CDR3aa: CASSLASRGQYGYTF

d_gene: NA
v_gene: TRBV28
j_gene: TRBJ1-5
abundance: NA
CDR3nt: TGTGCCAGCAGTCCGACAGGCACCCTCAATCAGCCCCAGCATTTT
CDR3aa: CASSPTGTLNQPQHF

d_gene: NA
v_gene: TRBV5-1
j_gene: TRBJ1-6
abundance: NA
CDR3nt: TGCGCCAGCAGCTTCGACAGCTATAATTCACCCCTCCACTTT
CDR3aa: CASSFDSYNSPLHF

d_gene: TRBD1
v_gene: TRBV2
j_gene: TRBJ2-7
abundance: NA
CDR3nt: TGTGCCAGCAGTTCCAGACAGGGTTGGGACGAGCAGTACTTC
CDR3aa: CASSSRQGWDEQYF

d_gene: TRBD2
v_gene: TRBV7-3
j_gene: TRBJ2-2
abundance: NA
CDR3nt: TGTGCCAGCAGCTCCGTCGGGGGGGCCGCGAACACCGGGGAGCTGTTTTTT
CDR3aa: CASSSVGGAANTGELFF

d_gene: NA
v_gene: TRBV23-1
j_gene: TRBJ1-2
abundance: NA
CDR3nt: TGCGCCAGCAGTCATCAGGGCTATGGCTACACCTTC
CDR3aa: CASSHQGYGYTF

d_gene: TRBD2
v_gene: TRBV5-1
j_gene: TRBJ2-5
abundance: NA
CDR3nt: TGCGCCAGCAGCGCGGGGCGGGGGGGGCTGGAGACCCAGTACTTC
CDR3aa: CASSAGRGGLETQYF

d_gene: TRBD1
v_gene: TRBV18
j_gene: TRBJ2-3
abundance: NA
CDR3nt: TGTGCCAGCTCAACCAGACAGGGGTACACAGATACGCAGTATTTT
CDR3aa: CASSTRQGYTDTQYF

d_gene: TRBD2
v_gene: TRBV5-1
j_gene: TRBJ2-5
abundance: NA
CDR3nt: TGCGCCAGCAGCTTGGCCACAAGACTAGCGGGGGAAGGGACCCAGTACTTC
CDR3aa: CASSLATRLAGEGTQYF

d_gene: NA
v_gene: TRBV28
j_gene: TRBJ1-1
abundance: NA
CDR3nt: TGTGCCAGCAGTTCCTCCGCCGCGGGGCCGAGCACTGAAGCTTTCTTT
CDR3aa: CASSSSAAGPSTEAFF

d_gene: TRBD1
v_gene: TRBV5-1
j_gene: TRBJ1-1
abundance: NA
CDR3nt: TGCGCCAGCAGCCGGGGACAGATCATGAACACTGAAGCTTTCTTT
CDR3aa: CASSRGQIMNTEAFF

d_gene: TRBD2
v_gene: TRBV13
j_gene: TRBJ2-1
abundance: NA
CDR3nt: TGTGCCAGCAGCTTCGCGGGGGGCGAGCAGTTCTTC
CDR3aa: CASSFAGGEQFF

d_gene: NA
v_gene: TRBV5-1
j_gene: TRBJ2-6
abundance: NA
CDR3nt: TGCGCCAGCAGCTTGGATAGCCCAGGGGCCAACGTCCTGACTTTC
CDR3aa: CASSLDSPGANVLTF

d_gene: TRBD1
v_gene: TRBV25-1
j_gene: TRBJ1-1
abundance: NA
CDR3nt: TGTGCCAGCAGTGACCCTGACAGGGCCAACACTGAAGCTTTCTTT
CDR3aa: CASSDPDRANTEAFF

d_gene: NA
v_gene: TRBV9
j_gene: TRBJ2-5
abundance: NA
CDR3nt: TGTGCCAGCAGCGTAGACGGGTTCCAGTACTTC
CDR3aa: CASSVDGFQYF

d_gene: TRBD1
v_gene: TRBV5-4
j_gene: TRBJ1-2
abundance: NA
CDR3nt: TGTGCCAGCAGCTTACCGGGACAGGGGGCCAATAACTATGGCTACACCTTC
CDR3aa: CASSLPGQGANNYGYTF

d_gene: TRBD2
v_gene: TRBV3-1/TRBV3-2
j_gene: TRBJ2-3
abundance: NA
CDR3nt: TGTGCCAGCAGCCAAGATCGGGGGGGGCCGCAGTATTTT
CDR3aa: CASSQDRGGPQYF

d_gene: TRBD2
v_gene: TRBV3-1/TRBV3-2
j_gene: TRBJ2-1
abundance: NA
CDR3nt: TGTGCCAGCAGCCGGAGGTGGACTAGCGTAGACAATGAGCAGTTCTTC
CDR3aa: CASSRRWTSVDNEQFF

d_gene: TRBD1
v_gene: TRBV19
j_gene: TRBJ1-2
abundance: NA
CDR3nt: TGTGCCAGTACCCCGGACAGGGGGCGTCCCAACTATGGCTACACCTTC
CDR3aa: CASTPDRGRPNYGYTF

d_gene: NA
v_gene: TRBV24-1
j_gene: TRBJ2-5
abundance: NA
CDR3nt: TGTGCCACCAGTGAGTCCGTCGGGGTTAGGGAGACCCAGTACTTC
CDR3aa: CATSESVGVRETQYF

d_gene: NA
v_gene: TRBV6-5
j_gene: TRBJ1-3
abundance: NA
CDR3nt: TGTGCCAGCAGACCACAGGGAACTGGAAACACCATATATTTT
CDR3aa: CASRPQGTGNTIYF

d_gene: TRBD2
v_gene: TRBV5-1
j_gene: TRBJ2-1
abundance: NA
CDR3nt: TGCGCCAGCAGCCCCGGGACTAGCGGGGTGGAGCAGTTCTTC
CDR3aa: CASSPGTSGVEQFF

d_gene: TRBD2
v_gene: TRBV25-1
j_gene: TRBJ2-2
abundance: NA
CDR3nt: TGTGCCAGCGGGGAGCCTAGCGGGGGGGTAGGAGCCGGGGAGCTGTTTTTT
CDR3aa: CASGEPSGGVGAGELFF

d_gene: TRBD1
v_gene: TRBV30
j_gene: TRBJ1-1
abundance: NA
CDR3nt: TGTGCCTGGAGTGCCGGGACAGAGAACACTGAAGCTTTCTTT
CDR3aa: CAWSAGTENTEAFF

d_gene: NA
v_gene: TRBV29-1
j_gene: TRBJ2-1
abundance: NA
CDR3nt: TGCAGCGTACAACGTGGGAGTATCCAGTTCTTC
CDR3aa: CSVQRGSIQFF

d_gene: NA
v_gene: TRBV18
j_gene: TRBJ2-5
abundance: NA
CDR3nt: TGTGCCAGCTCCCCGGGACTTGGGGAGGAGACCCAGTACTTC
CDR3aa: CASSPGLGEETQYF

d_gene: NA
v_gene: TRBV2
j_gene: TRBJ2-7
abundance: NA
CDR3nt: TGTGCCAGCCGGACAGTAACCTACGAGCAGTACTTC
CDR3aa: CASRTVTYEQYF

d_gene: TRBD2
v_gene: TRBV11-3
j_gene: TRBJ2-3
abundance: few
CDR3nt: TGTGCCAGCAGCACCGAGCGGGGGAGGCAGTATTTT
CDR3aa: CASSTERGRQYF

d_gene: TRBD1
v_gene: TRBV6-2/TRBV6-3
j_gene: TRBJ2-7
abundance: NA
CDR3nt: TGTGCCAGCAGCCGTGGCCGGACAGGGGGCTACGAGCAGTACTTC
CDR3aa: CASSRGRTGGYEQYF